The clone carrying this T cell receptor beta chain has a handful of counts. The CDR3 totals 15 residues. Germline CDR1 is SGHTA and CDR2 is FQGNSA. Trimming took 5 bases from V and 3 from J, leaving 14 bases between them. The data stem from a study of blood T cell repertoires in COVID-19. Study-wide background: The samples span acute and convalescent COVID-19 from the United States, Italy and Spain.

Patients from Seattle were sampled longitudinally, starting during active infection. In the original analysis: Quantification of nucleated cells was approximated via reference gene primer amplification. TCRdb keeps only in-frame clones here, not all; method: immunoSEQ multiplex PCR. From that table come the V and J calls and clone size; the DNA was used to work out D and trimming. This table has roughly 120,000 clones, around 74% appearing once. The sample was peripheral blood. The clonotype originates from an elderly man with COVID-19, enrolled during active disease. The chain links TRBV7-2 to TRBJ1-5, with D maybe TRBD1 (6 bases). The CDR3 DNA is TGTGCCAGCAGCCCACAGGGCAACAACAATCAGCCCCAGCATTTT. This translates into CASSPQGNNNQPQHF.